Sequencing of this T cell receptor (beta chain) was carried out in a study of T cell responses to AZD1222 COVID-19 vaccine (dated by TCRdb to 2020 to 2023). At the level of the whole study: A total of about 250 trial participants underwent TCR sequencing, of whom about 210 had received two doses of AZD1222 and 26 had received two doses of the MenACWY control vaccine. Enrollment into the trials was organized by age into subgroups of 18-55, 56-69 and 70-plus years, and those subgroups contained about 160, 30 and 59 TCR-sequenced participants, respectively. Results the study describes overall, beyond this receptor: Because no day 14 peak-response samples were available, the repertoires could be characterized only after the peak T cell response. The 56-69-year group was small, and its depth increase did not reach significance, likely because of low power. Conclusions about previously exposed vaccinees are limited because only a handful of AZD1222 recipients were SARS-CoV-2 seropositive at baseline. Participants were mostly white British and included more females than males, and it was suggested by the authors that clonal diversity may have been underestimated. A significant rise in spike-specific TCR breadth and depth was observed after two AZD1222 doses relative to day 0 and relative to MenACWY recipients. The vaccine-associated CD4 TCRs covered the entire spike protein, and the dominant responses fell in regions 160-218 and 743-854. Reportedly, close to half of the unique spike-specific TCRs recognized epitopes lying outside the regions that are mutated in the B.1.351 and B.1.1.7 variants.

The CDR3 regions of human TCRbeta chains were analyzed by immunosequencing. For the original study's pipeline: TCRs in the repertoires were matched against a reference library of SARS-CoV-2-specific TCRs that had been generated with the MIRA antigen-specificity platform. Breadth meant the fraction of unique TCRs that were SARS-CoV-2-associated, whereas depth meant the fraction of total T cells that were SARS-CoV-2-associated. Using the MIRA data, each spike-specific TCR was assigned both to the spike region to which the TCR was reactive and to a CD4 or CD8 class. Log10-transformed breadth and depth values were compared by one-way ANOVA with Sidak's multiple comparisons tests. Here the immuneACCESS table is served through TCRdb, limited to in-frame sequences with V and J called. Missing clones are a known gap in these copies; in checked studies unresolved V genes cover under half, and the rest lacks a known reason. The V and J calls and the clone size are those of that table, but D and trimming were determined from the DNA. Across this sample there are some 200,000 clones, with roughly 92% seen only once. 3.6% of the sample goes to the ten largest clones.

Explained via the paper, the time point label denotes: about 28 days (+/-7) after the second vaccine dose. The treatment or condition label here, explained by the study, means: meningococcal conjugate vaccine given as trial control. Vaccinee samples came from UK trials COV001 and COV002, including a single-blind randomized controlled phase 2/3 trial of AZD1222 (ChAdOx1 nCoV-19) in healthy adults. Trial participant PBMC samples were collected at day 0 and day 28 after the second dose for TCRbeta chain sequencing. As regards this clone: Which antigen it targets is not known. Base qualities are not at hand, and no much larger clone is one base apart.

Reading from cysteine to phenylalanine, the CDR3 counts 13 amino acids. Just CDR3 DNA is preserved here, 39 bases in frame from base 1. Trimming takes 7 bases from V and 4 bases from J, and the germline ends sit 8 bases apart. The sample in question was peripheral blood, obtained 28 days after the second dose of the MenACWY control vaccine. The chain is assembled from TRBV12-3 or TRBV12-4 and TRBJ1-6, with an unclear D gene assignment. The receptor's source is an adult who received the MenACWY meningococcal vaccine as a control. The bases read TGTGCCAGCACTCTTGGGTATAATTCACCCCTCCACTTT. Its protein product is CASTLGYNSPLHF.